The T cell receptor beta chain described here comes from a study of T cells after yellow fever vaccination. Study-wide findings and caveats: Although most clonotypes did not, a small share appeared in both CD4 and CD8 compartments. Post-booster reappearance was seen for most primary-vaccination clones (about 96% CD4, 80% to 90% CD8). FACS-sorted repertoires could contain abundant clonotypes contaminating from the bulk population.

5'RACE template switching produced TCR cDNA carrying a universal primer site and UMIs. TCRdb re-called the 5' RACE reads through MiXCR, storing one row per CDR3 protein. The sample contains around 500,000 distinct CDR3 sequences, just over 20% of which appear only once. This clonotype was seen only a few times. Its antigen is not identified. This CDR3 spans 15 amino acids. V was shortened by 10 bases and J by 0 bases, with 13 bases between the two germline ends. This specimen consisted of PBMCs, obtained approximately 22 days after the first yellow fever vaccination. The chain joins TRBV12-3 or TRBV12-4 to TRBJ2-6; D is unclear. The clonotype was recovered from a man between 18 and 35 years old who received the YFV17D yellow fever vaccine. The CDR3 bases are TGTGCCACCGACGGTCTGGGCTCTGGGGCCAACGTCCTGACTTTC. It is translated as CATDGLGSGANVLTF.